This entry lists 19 T cell receptor beta chains sequenced from one sample in a study of vaccination and CD4 T cells after COVID-19. Cultured CD4+ T cells had their DNA profiled by the Oncomine TCR Beta short-read assay. TCRdb reanalysed the PCR reads using MiXCR and keeps one entry per CDR3 protein. This sample has 14,000 to 15,000 distinct CDR3 sequences, with around 45% found just once. Treatment defined: roughly ten-day PBMC culture with coronavirus spike peptide pools or control peptides (ViraFEST assay). Antigens for these TCRs are unknown. Sequencing input: CD4+ T cells from blood, cultured in vitro. The origin of the receptors is a human donor who had recovered from COVID-19.

The rearrangement links TRBV7-2 to TRBJ1-1; 9 bases are a match to TRBD1. The CDR3 extends over 14 amino acids. The V and J ends lost 3 bases and 5 bases, in that order; junction bases with no gene match: 4. The V gene's germline CDR1 is SGHTA and CDR2 FQGNSA. CDR3 in DNA: TGTGCCAGCAGCTTTTCCGGGACAGGGACTGAAGCTTTCTTT. Residues: CASSFSGTGTEAFF.

This clonotype came up a few times. The chain combines TRBV6-5 with TRBJ2-7; 8 bases are shared with TRBD1. V gave up 4 bases and J gave up 0 bases; unmatched junction bases: 2. Germline CDR1 MNHEY, CDR2 SVGAGI. This CDR3 comprises 14 residues. The CDR3 reads CASSSGQGSYEQYF. In DNA form, the CDR3 reads TGTGCCAGCAGTTCCGGACAGGGCTCCTACGAGCAGTACTTC.

The chain uses TRBV12-3 or TRBV12-4 and TRBJ1-2; D is ambiguous. V lost 2 bases, J lost 11 bases, and 12 bases lay in between. The CDR3 contains 12 residues. The CDR3 sequence: CASSLTERIYTF. CDR3 sequence (DNA): TGTGCCAGCAGTTTAACGGAGCGGATTTACACCTTC.

V gene TRBV7-2 combines with J gene TRBJ2-3; 9 bases line up with TRBD2. V trimming: 5 bases; J trimming: 0 bases; junction bases outside the gene matches: 21. Germline CDR1 SGHTA, CDR2 FQGNSA. CDR3 size: 21 residues. The CDR3 coding sequence is TGTGCCAGCAGCCTCTCTGGTCTATGGCGGGGGGGACACTCTAGCACAGATACGCAGTATTTT. Translating gives CASSLSGLWRGGHSSTDTQYF.

J is TRBJ1-2 and V is TRBV6-1; D gene ambiguous. V was cut by 7 bases and J by 4 bases, with 16 bases left in between. Germline lookup yields CDR1 MNHNS and CDR2 SASEGT. The CDR3 length is 14 residues. The CDR3 DNA is TGTGCCAGCAAGAACTCGGCCGTCGGCTATGGCTACACCTTC. Translation: CASKNSAVGYGYTF.

This chain joins TRBV11-1 and TRBJ2-2; 7 positions agree with TRBD2. CDR3 length equals 15 residues. Germline V gives CDR1 SGHAT, CDR2 FQDESV (reference sequence). The trim removed 6 bases at V and 5 bases at J, leaving 9 bases unmatched. This CDR3 reads CASRKSAGVTGELFF. As DNA, the CDR3 is TGTGCCAGCAGAAAGTCGGCGGGAGTGACCGGGGAGCTGTTTTTT. Combining the CDR3 with reference TRBV11-1 and TRBJ2-2 gives the whole variable domain EAEVAQSPRYKITEKSQAVAFWCDPISGHATLYWYRQILGQGPELLVQFQDESVVDDSQLPKDRFSAERLKGVDSTLKIQPAELGDSAMYLCASRKSAGVTGELFFGEGSRLTVL.

The chain has TRBV7-6 and TRBJ2-3; 13 positions agree with TRBD2. The V and J ends lost 9 bases and 7 bases, in that order; junction bases with no gene match: 7. The CDR3 has 14 residues. Per the germline V gene, CDR1 is SGHVS and CDR2 is FNYEAQ. CDR3 region: CASSLGLAGYTQYF. CDR3 bases: TGTGCCAGTAGCCTGGGACTAGCGGGGTATACGCAGTATTTT.

The chain carries TRBV7-9 and TRBJ1-1; D perhaps matches TRBD1 (5 bases). This CDR3 spans 13 amino acids. V lost 1 base and J lost 10, with 13 bases in between. The V gene's germline CDR1 is SEHNR and CDR2 FQNEAQ (reference sequence). CDR3 coding DNA: TGTGCCAGCAGCTTAGGAGGGGAGGTTAGAGCTTTCTTT. Translated, it gives CASSLGGEVRAFF.

This clonotype has only a few counts. The J gene is TRBJ1-6, the V gene TRBV25-1, with unresolved D. This CDR3 comprises 13 residues. Germline V gene lookup returns CDR1 MGHDK and CDR2 SYGVNS. V lost 2 bases and J 8 bases, leaving 7 bases between the germline ends. CDR3: CASSEPLDSPLHF. In DNA form, the CDR3 reads TGTGCCAGCAGTGAACCGTTGGATTCACCCCTCCACTTT.

This sequence joins TRBV11-3 and TRBJ2-7; the match to TRBD2 covers 15 bases. The CDR3 extends over 17 amino acids. J gave up 6 bases and V 0 bases, and 6 bases lay outside the gene matches. Germline CDR1 and CDR2: SGHNT and YENEEA. Written as DNA, the CDR3 is TGTGCCAGCAGCTTAGATCCACCGGGACTAGCGGGAGGCGAGCAGTACTTC. Translation: CASSLDPPGLAGGEQYF.

This chain uses TRBV11-2 with TRBJ2-1; 11 bases agree with TRBD2. V was clipped by 5 bases and J by 4 bases; unmatched bases: 4. Germline CDR1 SGHAT, CDR2 FQNNGV. The CDR3 is made up of 15 amino acids. The CDR3 DNA reads as TGTGCCAGCAGCCAAGGGACTAGCGGTTACAATGAGCAGTTCTTC. Amino acid sequence: CASSQGTSGYNEQFF.

The chain combines TRBV24-1 with TRBJ2-5; possible D gene TRBD1, 6 bases. The CDR3 spans 16 residues. Germline V gene data show CDR1 as KGHDR and CDR2 as SFDVKD. Deletions cut 7 bases from V and 0 bases from J, with 17 bases between. CDR3 residues: CATSSYNRAYQETQYF. DNA of the CDR3: TGTGCCACCAGCAGCTATAACAGGGCCTACCAAGAGACCCAGTACTTC.

This chain uses TRBV27 with TRBJ2-3; TRBD1 is a possible D gene (6 bases). V lost 6 bases and J 0 bases, leaving 13 bases between the germline ends. CDR1 MNHEY and CDR2 SMNVEV come from the germline V gene (reference sequence). The CDR3 loop spans 15 amino acids. The CDR3 DNA is TGTGCCAGCAGGCCGGGACACATTAGCACAGATACGCAGTATTTT. It is translated as CASRPGHISTDTQYF.

This clonotype was counted only a few times. The chain links TRBV10-3 to TRBJ2-5; the D gene is possibly TRBD2 (6 bases). Germline V gene data show CDR1 as ENHRY and CDR2 as SYGVKD. Trimming shortened V by 4 bases and J by 4 bases, and 10 bases separated the two germline ends. This CDR3 comprises 13 residues. CDR3 protein: CAISGGEAETQYF. DNA of the CDR3: TGTGCCATCAGTGGCGGGGAGGCAGAGACCCAGTACTTC.

V and J are TRBV2 and TRBJ2-7; 8 nucleotides align to TRBD2. The ends lost 7 bases at V and 0 bases at J; junction bases unmatched: 8. CDR3 size: 15 residues. Germline V lookup: CDR1 SNHLY, CDR2 FYNNEI. This CDR3 is CASNRGGGSSYEQYF. As DNA, the CDR3 is TGTGCCAGCAATCGTGGCGGGGGGAGCTCCTACGAGCAGTACTTC.

This chain joins TRBV7-9 and TRBJ1-6, with 7 bases lining up with TRBD1. The J segment lost 3 bases and the V segment lost 5 bases, leaving 7 bases of the junction unmatched. From germline, CDR1 is SEHNR and CDR2 FQNEAQ (reference sequence). This CDR3 has 16 residues. The CDR3 sequence is CASSKGQDSYNSPLHF. CDR3 nucleotides: TGTGCCAGCAGCAAAGGACAGGACAGCTATAATTCACCCCTCCACTTT.

This clonotype was counted a few times. The chain links TRBV12-3 or TRBV12-4 to TRBJ1-5; the D gene is possibly TRBD1 (5 bases). This CDR3 has 16 residues. Trimming cost V 10 bases and J 1 base, with 20 bases left between them. CDR3 coding DNA: TGTGCCACCTGTCGGGGGGTTATGTTGAGCAATCAGCCCCAGCATTTT. As protein: CATCRGVMLSNQPQHF.

The V call is TRBV7-9, the J call TRBJ1-1, with D hard to call. Germline assignment: CDR1 SEHNR and CDR2 FQNEAQ (reference sequence). V lost 1 base to trimming and J lost 0 bases, with 3 bases between them. The CDR3 covers 13 residues. CDR3 amino acids: CASSLDMNTEAFF. The CDR3 nucleotides are TGTGCCAGCAGCTTAGATATGAACACTGAAGCTTTCTTT.

This rearrangement joins TRBV5-8 to TRBJ1-2, with D unclear. This CDR3 is 14 amino acids long. With 0 bases removed from V and 4 bases from J, the gap between germline ends came to 10 bases. In germline, CDR1 is SGHTS, CDR2 YDEGEE. CDR3 loop: CASSLAEPLYGYTF. In DNA, the CDR3 is TGTGCCAGCAGCTTGGCGGAGCCCCTCTATGGCTACACCTTC.